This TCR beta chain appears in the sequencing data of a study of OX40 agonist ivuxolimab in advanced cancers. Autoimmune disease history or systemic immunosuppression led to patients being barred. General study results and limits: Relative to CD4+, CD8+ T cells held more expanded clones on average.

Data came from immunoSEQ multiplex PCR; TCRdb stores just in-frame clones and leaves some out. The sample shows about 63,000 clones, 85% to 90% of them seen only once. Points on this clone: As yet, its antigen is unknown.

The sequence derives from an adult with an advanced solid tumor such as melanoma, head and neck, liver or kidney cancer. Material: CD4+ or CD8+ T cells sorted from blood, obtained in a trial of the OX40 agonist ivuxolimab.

CDR3: CASSQGVREGETQYF. CDR3 nucleotide sequence: TGTGCCAGCAGCCAAGGCGTCAGGGAAGGGGAGACCCAGTACTTC. The gene calls are TRBV14 and TRBJ2-5; possible D gene TRBD1, 5 bases. V lost 1 base, J lost 5 bases, and 14 bases lay in between. CDR1 is SGHDN and CDR2 is FVKESK in the germline V gene. The CDR3 has 15 residues.